The entry that follows covers one T cell receptor (beta chain) sequence. The PCR ran on 60 Vbeta and 13 Jbeta primers. The table came from immunoSEQ multiplex PCR; TCRdb's copy has only in-frame clones and leaves some out. The data contain roughly 100,000 clones, about three quarters of them singletons. This entry belongs to a study of cytomegalovirus exposure and HLA in healthy donors. The TCR originated in a man aged 40-55 years in good health and CMV-seronegative. The sample consisted of PBMCs.

CDR3: CASSQDGAGWETQYF. The CDR3 DNA follows: TGTGCCAGCAGCCAAGATGGCGCGGGGTGGGAGACCCAGTACTTC. The rearrangement links TRBV4-2 to TRBJ2-5; D may be TRBD2 (6 bases). Trimming removed 0 bases at V and 5 bases at J, with 13 bases between. The germline gives CDR1 LGHNA, CDR2 YNFKEQ. The CDR3 is made up of 15 amino acids.